This T cell receptor beta chain was recorded in a study of T cell responses to AZD1222 COVID-19 vaccine. About this clone itself: Its target is unknown.

Findings and limits, study-wide: Repertoires in all cases were sampled only once the peak T cell response had passed. Spike-specific TCR breadth rose after two AZD1222 doses, and depth rose as well.

This CDR3 is 14 amino acids long. V lost 2 bases, J lost 8 bases, and 6 bases stayed unmatched. In germline, CDR1 is WNHNN, CDR2 SYGVQD (reference sequence). Some clones are missing from TCRdb's copy, which holds only in-frame ones; the method was immunoSEQ multiplex PCR. The table lists about 150,000 clones, approximately 90% of them singletons. The receptor's source is an adult who received the AZD1222 COVID-19 vaccine. The specimen was peripheral blood, collected 28 days after the second AZD1222 dose. The genes are TRBV10-1 and TRBJ1-2; TRBD1 aligns across 9 bases. The CDR3 bases are TGCGCCAGCAGTGAGGGGACAGGGTCGGAGGGCTACACCTTC. This gives the protein CASSEGTGSEGYTF.